The clone carrying this T cell receptor beta chain was observed a few times. Trimming cost V 4 bases and J 5 bases, with 3 bases left between them. Looked up from germline, CDR1 is MNHNS and CDR2 is SASEGT. The CDR3 has 11 residues. TCRdb ran MiXCR on the 5' RACE reads and lists one entry per CDR3 protein. The sample has some 97,000 distinct CDR3 sequences, around 5.8% seen once. The data derive from a study of T cells after yellow fever vaccination. The rearrangement links TRBV6-1 to TRBJ1-5, with D unclear. This sequence was found in a man aged 18-30 years who received the YFV17D yellow fever vaccine. The sample in question was CD8+ T cells sorted from PBMCs, obtained 10 days after the yellow fever booster vaccination. The chain's CDR3 is CASSGHQPQHF. The CDR3 region has the DNA TGTGCCAGCAGTGGACATCAGCCCCAGCATTTT.